Shown below are 3 T cell receptor beta chains from a single sample sequenced in a study of blood T cell repertoires in COVID-19 (dated by TCRdb to 2018 to 2021). The method behind the library was the immunoSEQ multiplex PCR assay. TCRdb obtained this table from immuneACCESS and retained in-frame rearrangements with V and J assigned. These tables miss some clones; where compared with another copy, unresolved V genes account for less than half of the shortfall, and the remainder is unexplained. In all, the sample holds some 120,000 clones, and 85% of those were seen once. 3.9% of the sample is in the top ten clones. The sample was peripheral blood. These receptors originate from a man aged 55 to 70 with acute or convalescent COVID-19.

This clone was counted a single time. The chain is built from TRBV5-1 and TRBJ2-7, with 8 bases that match TRBD1. With 0 bases clipped from V and 2 bases from J, the junction kept 1 base outside the gene matches. The CDR3 sequence is 14 residues long. Germline CDR1 reads SGHRS; CDR2 reads YFSETQ. CDR3 nucleotides: TGCGCCAGCAGCTTGGAGGGACAGGCCTACGAGCAGTACTTC. Translating it yields CASSLEGQAYEQYF.

V is TRBV28 and J is TRBJ1-5, with 8 bases matching TRBD1. The germline V gene encodes CDR1 MDHEN and CDR2 SYDVKM. Trimming cost V 8 bases and J 5 bases; bases outside gene matches: 8. This CDR3 has 14 residues. The CDR3 loop reads CASVSGQGDQPQHF. The CDR3 region has the DNA TGTGCCAGCGTTTCTGGACAGGGCGATCAGCCCCAGCATTTT.

This chain connects TRBV5-4 to TRBJ2-5; D might be TRBD2 (5 bases). The CDR3 is 16 residues long. The germline V gene encodes CDR1 SGHNT and CDR2 YYREEE (reference sequence). V was shortened by 6 bases and J by 4 bases, with 22 bases between the two germline ends. CDR3 nucleotides: TGTGCCAGCACTTTGCCGGGTCGCTTAGGAGGAGAGACCCAGTACTTC. Translated, it gives CASTLPGRLGGETQYF. The full variable domain, in which reference TRBV5-4 and TRBJ2-5 provide the parts outside the CDR3, is ETGVTQSPTHLIKTRGQQVTLRCSSQSGHNTVSWYQQALGQGPQFIFQYYREEENGRGNFPPRFSGLQFPNYSSELNVNALELDDSALYLCASTLPGRLGGETQYFGPGTRLLVL.